A single sample is the source of the 9 T cell receptor beta chains below, sequenced in a study of regulatory T cells in long-lasting Graves disease. Stated time point: persistent/refractory GD, antithyroid drugs over 5 years with positive TRAb. RNA from PBMCs was the source of the TCR library. Both iRepertoire HTBI primers and Arm-PCR of CDR3 regions were used to build the TCR beta libraries. TCRdb redid the calling of the multiplex PCR reads with MiXCR, one entry per CDR3 protein. The sample has some 370,000 distinct CDR3 sequences, roughly 24% seen once. The source was peripheral blood mononuclear cells (PBMCs), collected when the disease was refractory, from a patient treated with antithyroid drugs. These receptors came from a woman in her thirties or forties with Graves disease.

The gene calls are TRBV20-1 and TRBJ2-1, with a tentative D call TRBD2 (6 bases). The CDR3 is 16 amino acids. The germline V gene has CDR1 DFQATT and CDR2 SNEGSKA (reference sequence). Trimming removed 6 bases from V and 1 base from J, with 19 bases in between. CDR3 amino acids: CSAVPPLAQSYNEQFF. The CDR3 DNA sequence: TGCAGTGCCGTCCCACCCCTAGCGCAATCCTACAATGAGCAGTTCTTC.

At least ten counts were recorded for this clonotype. The J gene is TRBJ2-2, the V gene TRBV20-1; D gene unclear. Germline values: CDR1 DFQATT, CDR2 SNEGSKA (reference sequence). The CDR3 runs 11 residues. Trimming cost V 5 bases and J 3 bases, with 4 bases left between them. The CDR3 nucleotides read TGCAGTGCTCGGGACACCGGGGAGCTGTTTTTT. Its translation: CSARDTGELFF.

The genes are TRBV28 and TRBJ2-3, with TRBD1 matching 10 bases. Germline trimming cut 1 base from V and 4 bases from J; bases unmatched to any gene: 2. Germline V CDR1 and CDR2: MDHEN, SYDVKM. There are 15 residues in the CDR3. This chain's CDR3 is CASSLSGTGADTQYF. CDR3 nucleotide sequence: TGTGCCAGCAGTTTATCCGGGACAGGGGCAGATACGCAGTATTTT.

This clonotype was observed a few times. This chain joins TRBV9 and TRBJ2-1; maybe TRBD2 (6 bases). Looked up from germline, CDR1 is SGDLS and CDR2 is YYNGEE. The CDR3 covers 12 residues. V was clipped by 1 base and J by 9 bases, with 8 bases between them. CDR3 region: CASSVLGGEQFF. The CDR3 region has the DNA TGTGCCAGCAGCGTATTGGGAGGTGAGCAGTTCTTC.

The chain links TRBV19 to TRBJ1-5; D call uncertain. The CDR3 has 17 amino acids. Germline V gene sequence: CDR1 LNHDA, CDR2 SQIVND (reference sequence). V was clipped by 1 base and J by 2 bases, with 15 bases between them. The CDR3 DNA sequence: TGTGCCAGTAGTATAGGAGTCGCGTTGTCAGGCAATCAGCCCCAGCATTTT. The encoded protein is CASSIGVALSGNQPQHF.

This clonotype was seen repeatedly, ten times or more. In DNA form, the CDR3 reads TGTGCCAGCAGCCTGAGCCCGGAGGACTATGGCTACACCTTC. It codes for CASSLSPEDYGYTF. The chain recombines TRBV7-8 with TRBJ1-2; D unclear. The CDR3 length is 14 residues. Germline loops: CDR1 SGHVS, CDR2 FQNEAQ. V lost 5 bases and J 3 bases, leaving 13 bases between the germline ends. Together with reference TRBV7-8 and TRBJ1-2, the CDR3 gives the full variable domain: GAGVSQSPRYKVAKRGQDVALRCDPISGHVSLFWYQQALGQGPEFLTYFQNEAQLDKSGLPSDRFFAERPEGSVSTLKIQRTQQEDSAVYLCASSLSPEDYGYTFGSGTRLTVV.

This clonotype was counted a single time. This may stem from a read error, because a much larger clone lies one nucleotide away. The V gene is TRBV28, the J gene TRBJ1-4; maybe TRBD1 (5 bases). The CDR3 totals 14 residues. CDR1 is MDHEN and CDR2 is SYDVKM in the germline V gene. For the CDR3, the DNA is TGTGCCAGCGGTTTTCTAGGGGCTGGGGAAAAACTGTTTTTT. It specifies CASGFLGAGEKLFF. The whole variable domain, filled in from reference TRBV28 and TRBJ1-4, reads DVKVTQSSRYLVKRTGEKVFLECVQDMDHENMFWYRQDPGLGLRLIYFSYDVKMKEKGDIPEGYSVSREKKERFSLILESASTNQTSMYLCASGFLGAGEKLFFGSGTQLSVL.

The V and J genes are TRBV6-1 and TRBJ1-5; D perhaps matches TRBD1 (6 bases). Trimming took off 5 bases at V and 6 bases at J, with 14 bases between the two ends. CDR1 and CDR2 from the germline V gene are MNHNS and SASEGT. The length of the CDR3 is 14 residues. CDR3 region: CASSLQGWGQPQHF. DNA of the CDR3: TGTGCCAGCAGTCTCCAGGGGTGGGGTCAGCCCCAGCATTTT.

At least ten counts were recorded for this clonotype. The chain has TRBV30 and TRBJ2-7; TRBD2 aligns across 12 bases. The germline V gene encodes CDR1 GTSNPN and CDR2 SVGIG (reference sequence). This CDR3 is built from 13 residues. J gave up 6 bases and V 5 bases, and 5 bases lay outside the gene matches. In DNA form, the CDR3 reads TGTGCCTGGGGGTTACTAGCGGGAGGCGAGCAGTACTTC. It yields the protein CAWGLLAGGEQYF. Supplemented by reference TRBV30 and TRBJ2-7, the full variable domain reads SQTIHQWPATLVQPVGSPLSLECTVEGTSNPNLYWYRQAAGRGLQLLFYSVGIGQISSEVPQNLSASRPQDRQFILSSKKLLLSDSGFYLCAWGLLAGGEQYFGPGTRLTVT.